Presented here are 14 T cell receptor beta chains from one specimen sequenced in a study of cytomegalovirus exposure and HLA in healthy donors. Profiling relied on immunoSEQ multiplex PCR, and the TCRdb table lists in-frame clones only, not all of them. The sample contains some 200,000 clones, around 81% of which appear only once. The sequenced sample consisted of PBMCs. All receptors derive from a woman aged 18-29 years in good health and CMV-seropositive.

The chain combines TRBV11-2 with TRBJ2-7, with D possibly being TRBD2 (6 bases). The CDR3 is made up of 13 amino acids. The V gene lost 5 bases and the J gene lost 3 bases, with 11 bases spanning the gap. Germline V gene lookup returns CDR1 SGHAT and CDR2 FQNNGV. The chain's CDR3 is CASSPRGSYEQYF. The DNA for the CDR3 is TGTGCCAGCAGCCCTCGGGGGAGCTACGAGCAGTACTTC.

The rearrangement uses TRBV5-1 and TRBJ2-5; 11 positions agree with TRBD2. Germline V gene lookup returns CDR1 SGHRS and CDR2 YFSETQ. CDR3 length: 16 residues. The J segment lost 1 base and the V segment lost 2 bases, leaving 4 bases of the junction unmatched. The CDR3 here is CASSLSTSGSQETQYF. The DNA of the CDR3 is TGCGCCAGCAGCTTATCCACTAGCGGGAGCCAAGAGACCCAGTACTTC.

V gene TRBV6-5 combines with J gene TRBJ2-7; TRBD1 is a possible D gene (6 bases). The CDR3 runs 13 residues. The V end lost 6 bases, the J end lost 3 bases, and 12 bases lay between the germline ends. CDR1 and CDR2 from the germline V gene are MNHEY and SVGAGI. CDR3 sequence: CASRSNRVYEQYF. CDR3 nucleotide sequence: TGTGCCAGCAGATCGAACAGGGTCTACGAGCAGTACTTC.

This clone was seen a few times. The chain carries TRBV29-1 and TRBJ1-2, with TRBD1 as a possible D gene (5 bases). Trimming took 7 bases from V and 8 from J, leaving 14 bases between them. CDR1 and CDR2 from the germline V gene are SQVTM and ANQGSEA. This CDR3 is 11 amino acids long. The CDR3 nucleotides read TGCAGCGAAAGGTCAGGGTCAGGCTACACCTTC. Amino acid sequence: CSERSGSGYTF.

The CDR3: CASSPLSTDTQYF. The DNA of the CDR3 is TGTGCCAGCAGCCCCTTAAGCACAGATACGCAGTATTTT. The chain employs TRBV27 and TRBJ2-3; D not certain. CDR3 length equals 13 residues. From germline, CDR1 is MNHEY and CDR2 SMNVEV (reference sequence). The V and J ends lost 6 bases and 0 bases respectively, with 7 bases between them.

This sequence joins TRBV27 and TRBJ1-5, with D maybe TRBD1 (6 bases). From germline, CDR1 is MNHEY and CDR2 SMNVEV (reference sequence). V was clipped by 5 bases and J by 5 bases, with 10 bases between them. This CDR3 has 13 amino acids. In nucleotides, the CDR3 is TGTGCCAGCAGTCCACAGGGCTATCAGCCCCAGCATTTT. Residues: CASSPQGYQPQHF.

The chain carries TRBV4-1 and TRBJ1-4; D is perhaps TRBD1 (5 bases). V was pared by 6 bases and J by 0 bases, with 8 bases between. Germline V CDR1 and CDR2: MGHRA, YSYEKL. This CDR3 has 14 residues. The CDR3 DNA follows: TGCGCCAGCAGGGGAGGGGCAACTAATGAAAAACTGTTTTTT. Its translation is CASRGGATNEKLFF.

This chain uses TRBV29-1 with TRBJ2-3; 7 nucleotides line up with TRBD1. Trimming removed 1 base from V and 3 bases from J; junction bases left unmatched: 16. Per the germline V gene, CDR1 is SQVTM and CDR2 is ANQGSEA. This CDR3 is built from 18 residues. CDR3 bases: TGCAGCGTTGAAGGGTGGCTCGAATTGGGACAGATGACAGATACGCAGTATTTT. It is translated as CSVEGWLELGQMTDTQYF.

V usage is TRBV18 and J usage is TRBJ2-1, with D possibly TRBD2 on 5 matching bases. CDR1 KGHSH and CDR2 LQKENI come from the germline V gene. V lost 1 base and J 9 bases, leaving 13 bases between the germline ends. The CDR3 extends over 14 amino acids. In DNA form, the CDR3 reads TGTGCCAGCTCACCACTGGTTCGGGGAATTGAGCAGTTCTTC. Protein product: CASSPLVRGIEQFF.

The chain links TRBV5-1 to TRBJ1-6; D is uncertain. The CDR3 totals 15 residues. Germline loops: CDR1 SGHRS, CDR2 YFSETQ. Trimming took 1 base from V and 7 from J, leaving 12 bases between them. Here the CDR3 reads CASSLLGRVNSPLHF. The CDR3 nucleotides read TGCGCCAGCAGCTTGTTGGGTCGGGTGAATTCACCCCTCCACTTT.

The chain recombines TRBV6-6 with TRBJ2-5; D possibly corresponds to TRBD2 (6 bases). Trimming stripped 5 bases from V and 4 bases from J, with 11 bases between. The germline V gene has CDR1 MNHNY and CDR2 SVGAGI (reference sequence). This CDR3 has 13 amino acids. The DNA for the CDR3 is TGTGCCAGCAGTACCCGGGGAGGAGAGACCCAGTACTTC. It translates to CASSTRGGETQYF.

The sample holds a few counts of this clone. The chain couples TRBV7-9 to TRBJ2-1, with D possibly TRBD2 on 5 matching bases. Germline V gives CDR1 SEHNR, CDR2 FQNEAQ (reference sequence). The CDR3 contains 15 residues. V lost 4 bases to trimming and J lost 5 bases, with 15 bases between them. The DNA of the CDR3 is TGTGCCAGCAGCTCGCCTCGGACGGGAAACAATGAGCAGTTCTTC. Its translation is CASSSPRTGNNEQFF.

This rearrangement joins TRBV18 to TRBJ1-2; 8 bases match TRBD1. Germline V gene data show CDR1 as KGHSH and CDR2 as LQKENI. The CDR3 has 15 residues. V shed 5 bases and J 0 bases; nucleotides not matched to a gene: 5. CDR3 coding DNA: TGTGCCAGCTCAGCCGGGACAGGATCTAACTATGGCTACACCTTC. Protein sequence: CASSAGTGSNYGYTF.

J is TRBJ1-1 and V is TRBV7-9; 8 nucleotides line up with TRBD1. This CDR3 comprises 14 residues. V lost 10 bases and J lost 5; bases outside the gene matches: 12. Germline V lookup: CDR1 SEHNR, CDR2 FQNEAQ (reference sequence). The CDR3 region has the DNA TGTGCCACCATCCCGGGACAGGTTGTTACTGAAGCTTTCTTT. Protein: CATIPGQVVTEAFF.